This TCR beta chain was sequenced for a study of T-cell reconstitution after alpha-beta-depleted transplantation in children. J lost 4 bases, V lost 4 bases, and 9 bases had no gene match. This CDR3 region has 15 residues. Germline CDR1 and CDR2: LNHDA and SQIVND (reference sequence). The TCRbeta library was prepared with unique molecular identifiers. From the PCR reads, TCRdb called clonotypes with MiXCR, one entry per CDR3 protein. The sample holds some 490,000 distinct CDR3 sequences, 9.5% to 15% seen once. Sequences were derived from PBMCs from the stem cell graft donor, sampled from the stem cell graft. The chain is built from TRBV19 and TRBJ1-2, with 7 bases that match TRBD1. This TCR was sampled from a human donor who donated a stem cell graft to a child with combined immunodeficiency. CDR3 sequence reads: CASSRGTVGFYGYTF. CDR3 in DNA: TGTGCCAGTAGTAGGGGGACAGTAGGCTTCTATGGCTACACCTTC.